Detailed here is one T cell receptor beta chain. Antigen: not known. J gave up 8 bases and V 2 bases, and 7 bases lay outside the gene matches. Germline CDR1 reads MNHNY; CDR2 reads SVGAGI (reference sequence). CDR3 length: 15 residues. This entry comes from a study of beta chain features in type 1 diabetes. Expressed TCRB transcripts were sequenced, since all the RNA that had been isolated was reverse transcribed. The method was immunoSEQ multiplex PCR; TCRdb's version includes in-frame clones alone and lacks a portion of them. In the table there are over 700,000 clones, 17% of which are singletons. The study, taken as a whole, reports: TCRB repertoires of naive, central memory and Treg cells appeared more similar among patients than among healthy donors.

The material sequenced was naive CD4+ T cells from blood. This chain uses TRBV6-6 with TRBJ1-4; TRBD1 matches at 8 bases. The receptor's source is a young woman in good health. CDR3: CASSYRQGKLEKLFF. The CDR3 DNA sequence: TGTGCCAGCAGTTACCGACAGGGGAAGTTGGAAAAACTGTTTTTT.